The sequence of this T cell receptor beta chain was determined in a study of blood T cell repertoires in COVID-19. Overall study: Sources were T cells, B-cell-depleted T cells, or PBMCs; the material itself was cDNA or gDNA.

Under the authors' procedure: Researchers report that nucleated cell counts were estimated from reference gene primer amplification. Clones were sequenced by immunoSEQ multiplex PCR, and TCRdb holds only the in-frame ones, with some missing. V, J and clone size are those of that table, while D and trimming were read from the DNA. The sample records over 150,000 clones, about 85% being singletons. Trimming shortened V by 1 base and J by 13 bases, and 20 bases separated the two germline ends. Germline CDR1 is MGHRA and CDR2 is YSYEKL. The CDR3 runs to 15 residues. The Seattle patients, enrolled during active infection, were followed longitudinally.

The sample taken for sequencing was peripheral blood. J is TRBJ2-1 and V is TRBV4-1, with a weak D call TRBD1 (5 bases). The source is a man in his sixties with COVID-19, enrolled during active disease. DNA of the CDR3: TGCGCCAGCAGCCAAGGGGGCAGGGCCCTCGAAGTCCAGTTCTTC. Residues: CASSQGGRALEVQFF.